This T cell receptor beta chain appears in the sequencing data of a study of T cells in severe cutaneous drug reactions. The iRepertoire multiplex PCR system with TCR subtype-specific primers built both bulk and single-cell libraries. No DNA is given; TCRdb re-called the multiplex PCR reads and lists each CDR3 protein once. The table for this sample gives tens of thousands of distinct CDR3 sequences. The donors had carbamazepine-induced Stevens-Johnson syndrome or toxic epidermal necrolysis. The CDR3 runs to 13 residues. Germline values: CDR1 SGHAT, CDR2 FQNNGV. The chain carries TRBV11-2 and TRBJ1-2. Sequenced sample: PBMCs. The origin of this receptor is a human donor with toxic epidermal necrolysis, a severe cutaneous drug reaction. CDR3 region: CASSLEWGYGYTF.